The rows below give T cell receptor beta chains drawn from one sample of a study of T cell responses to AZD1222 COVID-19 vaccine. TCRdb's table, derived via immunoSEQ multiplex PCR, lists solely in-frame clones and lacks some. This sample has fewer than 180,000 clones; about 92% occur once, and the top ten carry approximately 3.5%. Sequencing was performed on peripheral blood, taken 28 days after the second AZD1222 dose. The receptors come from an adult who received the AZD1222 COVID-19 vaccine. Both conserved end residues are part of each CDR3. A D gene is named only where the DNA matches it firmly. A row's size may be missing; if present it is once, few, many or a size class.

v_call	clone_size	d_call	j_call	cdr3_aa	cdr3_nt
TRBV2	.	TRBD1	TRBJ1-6	CATSQGVQNSPLHF	TGTGCCACCTCACAGGGGGTACAGAATTCACCCCTCCACTTT
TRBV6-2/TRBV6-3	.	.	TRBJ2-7	CASSYSNRKIISPLEQYF	TGTGCCAGCAGTTACTCGAACCGGAAGATAATCTCCCCCCTCGAGCAGTACTTC
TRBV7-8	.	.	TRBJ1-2	CASSLSPGSDGYTF	TGTGCCAGCAGCTTATCCCCGGGATCAGATGGCTACACCTTC
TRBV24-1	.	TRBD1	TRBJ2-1	CATSKRGPGRYGDEQFF	TGTGCCACTTCAAAGAGGGGGCCAGGCCGGTATGGCGATGAGCAGTTCTTC
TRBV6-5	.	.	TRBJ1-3	CASSSDPQDSGNTIYF	TGTGCCAGCAGTTCGGACCCGCAGGACTCTGGAAACACCATATATTTT
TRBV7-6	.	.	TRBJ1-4	CASSLDVGLTNEKLFF	TGTGCCAGCAGCTTAGATGTCGGACTTACTAATGAAAAACTGTTTTTT
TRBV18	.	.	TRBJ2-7	CASSPRVSGSYEQYF	TGTGCCAGCTCACCCCGCGTTAGCGGTTCCTACGAGCAGTACTTC
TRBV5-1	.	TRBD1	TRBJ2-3	CASSGGQTTDTQYF	TGCGCCAGCAGCGGGGGACAGACCACAGATACGCAGTATTTT
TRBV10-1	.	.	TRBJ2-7	CASSASGDEQYF	TGCGCCAGCAGTGCCTCCGGGGACGAGCAGTACTTC
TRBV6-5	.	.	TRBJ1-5	CASMVVSNQPQHF	TGTGCCAGCATGGTTGTTAGCAATCAGCCCCAGCATTTT
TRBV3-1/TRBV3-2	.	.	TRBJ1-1	CASSPSGLTNTEAFF	TGTGCCAGCAGCCCCTCCGGACTCACGAACACTGAAGCTTTCTTT
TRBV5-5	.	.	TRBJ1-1	CASSLAIDLGAFF	TGTGCCAGCAGCTTGGCCATTGACCTAGGAGCTTTCTTT
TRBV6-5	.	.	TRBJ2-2	CASRRRTENTGELFF	TGTGCCAGCAGGAGGCGGACGGAAAACACCGGGGAGCTGTTTTTT
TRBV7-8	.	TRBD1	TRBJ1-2	CASSSTGGEGYTF	TGTGCCAGCAGCTCGACAGGGGGGGAAGGCTACACCTTC
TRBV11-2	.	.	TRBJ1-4	CASAYGPNRNEKLFF	TGTGCCAGCGCGTACGGCCCCAATAGGAATGAAAAACTGTTTTTT
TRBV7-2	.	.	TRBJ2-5	CASSFFQRQETQYF	TGTGCCAGCAGCTTTTTCCAGCGTCAAGAGACCCAGTACTTC
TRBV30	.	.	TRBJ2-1	CACIGGSNEQFF	TGTGCCTGCATAGGAGGGAGCAATGAGCAGTTCTTC
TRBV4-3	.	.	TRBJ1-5	CASSQDRGMYPQHF	TGCGCCAGCAGCCAAGATCGGGGGATGTATCCCCAGCATTTT
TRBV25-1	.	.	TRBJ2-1	CASRGYNEQFF	TGTGCCAGCAGGGGATACAATGAGCAGTTCTTC
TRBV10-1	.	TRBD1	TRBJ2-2	CASSPGQYTGELFF	TGCGCCAGCAGTCCGGGACAGTACACCGGGGAGCTGTTTTTT
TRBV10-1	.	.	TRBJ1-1	CASSESNGLGDTEAFF	TGCGCCAGCAGTGAGTCGAATGGACTCGGGGACACTGAAGCTTTCTTT
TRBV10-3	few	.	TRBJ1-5	CAISDRGDSNQPQHF	TGTGCCATCAGTGACCGAGGAGATAGCAATCAGCCCCAGCATTTT
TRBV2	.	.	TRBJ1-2	CASSETGRRGAGYTF	TGTGCCAGCAGTGAAACCGGGAGGAGGGGGGCTGGCTACACCTTC
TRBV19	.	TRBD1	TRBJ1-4	CASTLRDRLNEKLFF	TGTGCCAGTACCCTCCGGGACAGGTTGAATGAAAAACTGTTTTTT
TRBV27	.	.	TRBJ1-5	CASRGARGQPQHF	TGTGCCAGCAGGGGAGCTCGGGGACAGCCCCAGCATTTT
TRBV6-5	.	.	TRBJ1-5	CASAQQGFQPQHF	TGTGCCAGCGCCCAACAGGGTTTTCAGCCCCAGCATTTT
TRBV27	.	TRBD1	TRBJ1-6	CASSIQDRVYNSPLHF	TGTGCCAGCAGTATTCAGGACAGGGTTTATAATTCACCCCTCCACTTT
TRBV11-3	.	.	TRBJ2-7	CASSFAGGTSYEQYF	TGTGCCAGCAGCTTTGCAGGGGGGACCTCCTACGAGCAGTACTTC
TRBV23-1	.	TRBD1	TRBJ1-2	CASSQSNRGPYGYTF	TGCGCCAGCAGTCAATCGAACAGGGGTCCCTATGGCTACACCTTC
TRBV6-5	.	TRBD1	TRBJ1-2	CASIKDRASYGYTF	TGTGCCAGCATAAAGGACAGGGCATCCTATGGCTACACCTTC
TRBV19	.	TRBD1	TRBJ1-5	CASSIEGQRFQPQHF	TGTGCCAGTAGTATAGAGGGACAGCGATTCCAGCCCCAGCATTTT
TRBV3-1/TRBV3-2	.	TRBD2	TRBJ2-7	CASSQFPRDFLLAGVYEQYF	TGTGCCAGCAGCCAATTTCCTAGAGATTTCCTCCTAGCGGGAGTGTACGAGCAGTACTTC
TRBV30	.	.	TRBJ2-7	CAWSATGYEQYF	TGTGCCTGGAGTGCGACAGGCTACGAGCAGTACTTC
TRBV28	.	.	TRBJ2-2	CASSFLLETGELFF	TGTGCCAGCAGTTTTCTTCTAGAGACCGGGGAGCTGTTTTTT
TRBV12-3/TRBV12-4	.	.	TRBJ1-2	CASRTPGREGYTF	TGTGCCAGCAGAACCCCAGGCCGGGAAGGCTACACCTTC
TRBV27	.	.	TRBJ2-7	CASWSPSLHEQYF	TGTGCCAGTTGGAGCCCTTCCCTGCACGAGCAGTACTTC
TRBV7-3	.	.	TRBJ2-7	CASSNPSESYEQYF	TGTGCCAGCAGTAACCCTAGCGAATCCTACGAGCAGTACTTC
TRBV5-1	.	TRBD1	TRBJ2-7	CASSFDRGYEQYF	TGCGCCAGCAGCTTCGACAGGGGGTACGAGCAGTACTTC
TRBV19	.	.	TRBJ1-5	CASSTTTGFYSNQPQHF	TGTGCCAGTAGTACTACAACAGGTTTCTATAGCAATCAGCCCCAGCATTTT
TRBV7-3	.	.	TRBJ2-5	CASSPDYGETQYF	TGTGCCAGCAGCCCCGACTATGGAGAGACCCAGTACTTC
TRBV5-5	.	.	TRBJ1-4	CASSLAWVEEKLFF	TGTGCCAGCAGCTTGGCGTGGGTTGAGGAAAAACTGTTTTTT
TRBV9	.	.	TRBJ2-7	CASSVQGGYEQYF	TGTGCCAGCAGCGTCCAGGGTGGGTACGAGCAGTACTTC
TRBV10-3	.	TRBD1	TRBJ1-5	CAISEFGQDNQPQHF	TGTGCCATCAGTGAGTTCGGACAGGATAATCAGCCCCAGCATTTT
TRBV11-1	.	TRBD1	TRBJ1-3	CASSRDSGNTIYF	TGTGCCAGCAGCAGGGACAGTGGAAACACCATATATTTT